This record concerns one TCR beta chain sequence. This sample is drawn from a study of blood T cell repertoires in COVID-19. Study information: The samples span acute and convalescent COVID-19 from the United States, Italy and Spain. Sample material is recorded as cDNA or gDNA derived from T cells, B-cell-depleted T cells, or PBMCs.

The repertoire was sequenced with immunoSEQ multiplex PCR; TCRdb's copy has only in-frame clones and lacks some. The sample contains 280,000 or so clones, 89% of which appear only once. The study assigned cohorts using participant-reported clinical history. Exposed volunteers were people who met a COVID-19 case within 2 weeks before study entry. This CDR3 has 13 amino acids. Germline V CDR1 and CDR2: SGHRS, YFSETQ. Trimming stripped 0 bases from V and 7 bases from J, with 10 bases between. Input material: PBMCs or T cells enriched from blood (not recorded which). The chain uses TRBV5-1 and TRBJ2-5; a weak D match, TRBD2 (6 bases). This sequence was found in a woman between 45 and 65 years old who had been exposed to COVID-19. CDR3 in DNA: TGCGCCAGCAGCTTGGGGCAGGAGGGGACCCAGTACTTC. Translated, it gives CASSLGQEGTQYF.